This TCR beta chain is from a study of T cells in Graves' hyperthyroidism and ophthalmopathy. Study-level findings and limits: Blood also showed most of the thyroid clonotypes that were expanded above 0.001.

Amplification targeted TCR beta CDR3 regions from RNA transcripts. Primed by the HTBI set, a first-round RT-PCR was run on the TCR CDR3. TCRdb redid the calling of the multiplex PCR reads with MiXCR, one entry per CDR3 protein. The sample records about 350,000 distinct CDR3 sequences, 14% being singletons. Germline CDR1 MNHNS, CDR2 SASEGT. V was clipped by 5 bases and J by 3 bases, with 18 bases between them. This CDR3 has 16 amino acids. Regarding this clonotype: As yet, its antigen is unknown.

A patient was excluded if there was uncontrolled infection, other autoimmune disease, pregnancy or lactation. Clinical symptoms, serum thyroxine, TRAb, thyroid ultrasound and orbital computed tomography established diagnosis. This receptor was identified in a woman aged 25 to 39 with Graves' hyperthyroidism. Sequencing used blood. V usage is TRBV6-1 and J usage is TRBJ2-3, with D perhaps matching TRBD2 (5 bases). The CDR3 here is CASSSDWRRLTDTQYF. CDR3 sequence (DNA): TGTGCCAGCAGTTCCGACTGGCGGAGGCTGACAGATACGCAGTATTTT.